This is a list of T cell receptor beta chains from one sample in a study of CD8+ T cells in alopecia areata. TCRdb's copy holds only in-frame clones and misses some; the assay was immunoSEQ multiplex PCR. This table holds 90,000 to 100,000 clones, over 40% found once. The specimen was CD4+ T cells sorted from blood. These receptors originate from a human donor with alopecia areata. Both conserved end residues are part of each CDR3. A D gene is named only where the DNA matches it firmly. Not all rows give a size; the values are once, few, many and, for expanded clones, a class.

v_call	j_call	clone_size	cdr3_length	d_call	cdr3_aa	cdr3_nt
TRBV5-4	TRBJ2-3	once	13	NA	CASRIDFTDTQYF	TGTGCCAGCAGGATTGACTTCACAGATACGCAGTATTTT
TRBV29-1	TRBJ1-2	NA	12	NA	CSVEVYQGGYTF	TGCAGCGTTGAAGTATACCAGGGGGGCTACACCTTC
TRBV28	TRBJ1-5	few	13	NA	CASSTENNQPQHF	TGTGCCAGCAGTACGGAGAACAATCAGCCCCAGCATTTT
TRBV5-1	TRBJ2-7	NA	15	NA	CASSLGGSQGYEQYF	TGCGCCAGCAGCTTGGGGGGATCCCAGGGCTACGAGCAGTACTTC
TRBV29-1	TRBJ2-1	NA	12	NA	CSATTGYNEQFF	TGCAGCGCTACTACCGGGTACAATGAGCAGTTCTTC
TRBV30	TRBJ2-6	NA	13	NA	CAWTPTGANVLTF	TGTGCCTGGACCCCGACTGGGGCCAACGTCCTGACTTTC
TRBV23-1	TRBJ2-7	few	12	NA	CASSQPESEQYF	TGCGCCAGCAGTCAACCAGAAAGCGAGCAGTACTTC
TRBV30	TRBJ2-5	NA	16	TRBD2	CAWSVGTSGFQETQYF	TGTGCCTGGAGCGTCGGGACTAGCGGGTTCCAAGAGACCCAGTACTTC
TRBV2	TRBJ2-7	few	13	NA	CASSGQLTYEQYF	TGTGCCAGCAGTGGACAGTTAACCTACGAGCAGTACTTC
TRBV7-9	TRBJ2-3	few	16	NA	CASSPRRGTRGDTQYF	TGTGCCAGCAGCCCGCGGCGGGGGACCAGGGGAGATACGCAGTATTTT
TRBV30	TRBJ2-3	NA	11	NA	CAWTTADTQYF	TGTGCCTGGACCACAGCAGATACGCAGTATTTT
TRBV29-1	TRBJ2-3	NA	16	TRBD1	CSAKYWTGGWTDTQYF	TGCAGCGCCAAATATTGGACAGGGGGCTGGACAGATACGCAGTATTTT
TRBV7-2	TRBJ1-1	NA	14	NA	CASSSTTGNTEAFF	TGTGCCAGCAGCTCCACGACAGGGAACACTGAAGCTTTCTTT
TRBV29-1	TRBJ1-3	NA	13	TRBD1	CSVGTGPGNTIYF	TGCAGCGTGGGGACAGGGCCAGGAAACACCATATATTTT
TRBV27	TRBJ1-5	NA	15	NA	CASRRGGNSNQPQHF	TGTGCCAGCAGGCGAGGAGGGAATAGCAATCAGCCCCAGCATTTT
TRBV7-9	TRBJ2-7	few	15	NA	CASSLVVGQTYEQYF	TGTGCCAGCAGCTTAGTTGTCGGACAGACCTACGAGCAGTACTTC
TRBV27	TRBJ2-7	NA	14	NA	CASSFQWGSYEQYF	TGTGCCAGCAGTTTCCAGTGGGGCTCCTACGAGCAGTACTTC
TRBV2	TRBJ1-2	NA	13	NA	CASKRGPNYGYTF	TGTGCCAGCAAACGGGGCCCTAACTATGGCTACACCTTC
TRBV27	TRBJ1-1	few	14	NA	CASSFAQLNTEAFF	TGTGCCAGCAGTTTCGCACAGTTGAACACTGAAGCTTTCTTT
TRBV29-1	TRBJ2-3	NA	13	NA	CSVEGGSTDTQYF	TGCAGCGTTGAGGGGGGAAGCACAGATACGCAGTATTTT
TRBV30	TRBJ1-5	few	14	NA	CAWSVGGNHQPQHF	TGTGCCTGGAGTGTCGGGGGGAACCATCAGCCCCAGCATTTT
TRBV11-2	TRBJ2-3	NA	15	TRBD1	CASSLGTGGTDTQYF	TGTGCCAGCAGCTTAGGGACAGGGGGAACAGATACGCAGTATTTT
TRBV28	TRBJ2-7	NA	14	NA	CASSLWGRAVEQYF	TGTGCCAGCAGTTTATGGGGAAGGGCCGTCGAGCAGTACTTC
TRBV28	TRBJ2-7	few	14	NA	CASTSTRGSYEQYF	TGTGCCAGCACCTCTACGCGGGGATCCTACGAGCAGTACTTC
TRBV29-1	TRBJ1-1	few	13	NA	CSASNRGDTEAFF	TGCAGCGCCTCGAACCGGGGGGACACTGAAGCTTTCTTT
TRBV29-1	TRBJ1-2	few	13	TRBD1	CSVSTGGREGYTF	TGCAGCGTCTCGACAGGGGGGCGCGAGGGCTACACCTTC
TRBV10-3	TRBJ2-1	NA	15	NA	CAISEGSGTRRGQFF	TGTGCCATCAGTGAGGGCTCGGGGACACGCCGGGGGCAGTTCTTC
TRBV6-6	TRBJ1-1	NA	13	TRBD1	CASSDRDRVQAFF	TGTGCCAGCAGCGACCGCGACAGGGTGCAAGCTTTCTTT
TRBV7-2	TRBJ2-5	NA	15	NA	CASSVMAGGQETQYF	TGTGCCAGCAGCGTGATGGCAGGCGGCCAAGAGACCCAGTACTTC
TRBV5-1	TRBJ1-6	NA	16	TRBD1	CASSSPGQGANSPLHF	TGCGCCAGCAGCTCACCGGGACAGGGGGCGAATTCACCCCTCCACTTT
TRBV20-1	TRBJ2-5	NA	10	NA	CSANKETQYF	TGCAGTGCCAATAAAGAGACCCAGTACTTC
TRBV7-8	TRBJ2-5	NA	14	TRBD1	CASSPRTGGETQYF	TGTGCCAGCAGCCCCCGGACAGGCGGGGAGACCCAGTACTTC
TRBV30	TRBJ2-7	NA	13	NA	CAWSGQGGPREYF	TGTGCCTGGAGTGGTCAGGGGGGCCCTCGGGAGTACTTC
TRBV15	TRBJ2-6	few	16	NA	CATSSREGSGANVLTF	TGTGCCACCAGCAGTCGTGAGGGCTCTGGGGCCAACGTCCTGACTTTC
TRBV30	TRBJ2-3	NA	13	NA	CAWSRGDADTQYF	TGTGCCTGGAGTAGGGGGGATGCAGATACGCAGTATTTT
TRBV5-1	TRBJ2-3	NA	14	NA	CASSLMASTDTQYF	TGCGCCAGCAGCTTGATGGCTAGCACAGATACGCAGTATTTT
TRBV29-1	TRBJ2-3	NA	12	NA	CSVYTGTDTQYF	TGCAGCGTTTATACCGGCACAGATACGCAGTATTTT
TRBV9	TRBJ2-1	NA	16	TRBD2	CASSVDLAGGINEQFF	TGTGCCAGCAGCGTAGATTTAGCGGGAGGTATAAATGAGCAGTTCTTC
TRBV7-9	TRBJ2-7	few	16	TRBD1	CASSLSGQGTAYEQYF	TGTGCCAGCAGCTTGTCGGGACAGGGGACTGCGTACGAGCAGTACTTC
TRBV7-9	TRBJ2-6	few	19	NA	CASSLAQPTDLGGANVLTF	TGTGCCAGCAGCTTAGCCCAACCGACAGACCTTGGTGGAGCCAACGTCCTGACTTTC
TRBV30	TRBJ1-2	NA	15	TRBD1	CAWSPDRAPNYGYTF	TGTGCCTGGAGCCCAGACAGGGCTCCAAACTATGGCTACACCTTC
TRBV29-1	TRBJ2-3	NA	12	NA	CSVGGHTDTQYF	TGCAGCGTTGGCGGCCACACAGATACGCAGTATTTT
TRBV30	TRBJ1-1	NA	12	NA	CAWRQRGGKAFF	TGTGCCTGGAGACAACGGGGAGGGAAAGCTTTCTTT
TRBV27	TRBJ2-5	NA	14	NA	CASSLGSSQETQYF	TGTGCCAGCAGTCTAGGGAGTTCCCAAGAGACCCAGTACTTC
TRBV30	TRBJ2-7	NA	14	TRBD2	CAWRGTSGNYEQYF	TGTGCCTGGAGAGGGACTAGCGGGAACTACGAGCAGTACTTC
TRBV7-9	TRBJ1-6	NA	14	TRBD1	CASSRTGSGSPLHF	TGTGCCAGCAGCAGGACAGGGAGTGGTTCACCCCTCCACTTT
TRBV7-2	TRBJ1-2	once	14	TRBD1	CASSAPGQHYGYTF	TGTGCCAGCAGCGCGCCGGGACAGCACTATGGCTACACCTTC
TRBV20-1	TRBJ1-2	many	11	NA	CSALGVVGYTF	TGCAGTGCCTTGGGAGTCGTTGGCTACACCTTC
TRBV30	TRBJ2-7	NA	15	NA	CAWSVRTGILYEQYF	TGTGCCTGGAGTGTCCGAACAGGGATTTTATACGAGCAGTACTTC
TRBV15	TRBJ2-4	NA	17	NA	CATSREKGVVSKNIQYF	TGTGCCACCAGCAGAGAAAAGGGGGTTGTGTCCAAAAACATTCAGTACTTC
TRBV29-1	TRBJ2-5	few	12	NA	CSVGGAQETQYF	TGCAGCGTTGGCGGGGCCCAAGAGACCCAGTACTTC
TRBV5-1	TRBJ1-2	once	15	NA	CASSLDVSRQSGYTF	TGCGCCAGCAGCTTGGATGTCAGTCGGCAATCTGGCTACACCTTC
TRBV29-1	TRBJ1-1	NA	14	TRBD1	CSVRDRSTVTEAFF	TGCAGCGTGCGGGACAGAAGTACCGTCACTGAAGCTTTCTTT
TRBV5-1	TRBJ2-7	few	14	NA	CASSRGETFNEQYF	TGCGCCAGCAGCCGTGGGGAGACTTTCAACGAGCAGTACTTC
TRBV14	TRBJ2-7	NA	14	NA	CASSQEGRAAEQYF	TGTGCCAGCAGCCAAGAAGGCAGGGCAGCCGAGCAGTACTTC
TRBV7-2	TRBJ2-7	NA	15	NA	CASSLMRQVAHEQYF	TGTGCCAGCAGCTTAATGAGACAGGTGGCTCACGAGCAGTACTTC
TRBV18	TRBJ1-1	NA	13	NA	CASSRGGNTEAFF	TGTGCCAGCTCCCGGGGGGGGAACACTGAAGCTTTCTTT
TRBV29-1	TRBJ2-1	NA	12	NA	CSVEGFHNEQFF	TGCAGCGTTGAGGGTTTCCACAATGAGCAGTTCTTC
TRBV29-1	TRBJ2-1	NA	13	NA	CSVKGPIRNEQFF	TGCAGCGTTAAGGGTCCAATTCGCAATGAGCAGTTCTTC